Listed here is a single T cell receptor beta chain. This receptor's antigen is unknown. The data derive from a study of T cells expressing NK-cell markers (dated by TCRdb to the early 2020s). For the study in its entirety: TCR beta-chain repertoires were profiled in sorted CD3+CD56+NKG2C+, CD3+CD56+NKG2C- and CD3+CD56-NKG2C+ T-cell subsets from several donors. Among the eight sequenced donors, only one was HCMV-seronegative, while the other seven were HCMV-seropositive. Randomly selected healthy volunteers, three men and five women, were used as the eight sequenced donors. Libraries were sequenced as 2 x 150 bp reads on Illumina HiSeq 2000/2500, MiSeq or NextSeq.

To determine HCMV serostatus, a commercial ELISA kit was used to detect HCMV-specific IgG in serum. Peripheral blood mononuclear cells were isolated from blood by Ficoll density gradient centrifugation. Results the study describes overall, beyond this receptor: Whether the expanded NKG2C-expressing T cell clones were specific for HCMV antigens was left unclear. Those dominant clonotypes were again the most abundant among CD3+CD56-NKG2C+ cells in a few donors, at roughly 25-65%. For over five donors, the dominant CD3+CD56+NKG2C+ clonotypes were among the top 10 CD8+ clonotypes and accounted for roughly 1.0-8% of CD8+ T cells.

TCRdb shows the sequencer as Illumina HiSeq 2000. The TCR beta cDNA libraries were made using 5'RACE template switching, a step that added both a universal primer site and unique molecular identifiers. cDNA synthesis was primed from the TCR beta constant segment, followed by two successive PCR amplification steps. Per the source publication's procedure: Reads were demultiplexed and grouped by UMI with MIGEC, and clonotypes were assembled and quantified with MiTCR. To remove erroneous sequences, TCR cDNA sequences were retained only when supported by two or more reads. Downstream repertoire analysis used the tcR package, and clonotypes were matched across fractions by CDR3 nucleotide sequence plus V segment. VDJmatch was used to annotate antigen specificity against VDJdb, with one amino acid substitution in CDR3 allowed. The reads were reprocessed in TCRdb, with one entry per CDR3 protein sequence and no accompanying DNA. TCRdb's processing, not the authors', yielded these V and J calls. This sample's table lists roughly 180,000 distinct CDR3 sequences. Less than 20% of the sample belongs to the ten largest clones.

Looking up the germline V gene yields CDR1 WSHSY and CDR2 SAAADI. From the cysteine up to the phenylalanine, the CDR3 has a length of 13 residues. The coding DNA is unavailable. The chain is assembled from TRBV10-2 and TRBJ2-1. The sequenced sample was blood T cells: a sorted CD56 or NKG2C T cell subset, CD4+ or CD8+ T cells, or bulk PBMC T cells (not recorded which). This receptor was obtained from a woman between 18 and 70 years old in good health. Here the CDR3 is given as CAITSSSYNEQFF.